This T cell receptor (beta chain) was identified during a study of preoperative IRX-2 immunotherapy in early breast cancer (dated by TCRdb to between 2019 and 2020). Turning to this clone: It lacks a known antigen. Within one base of it there is no much larger clone, and no base qualities were kept.

The treatment or condition tag for this specimen amounts to: preoperative locoregional IRX-2 cytokine immunotherapy. The samples were obtained from a phase Ib study that tested preoperative, locoregional IRX-2 cytokine immunotherapy meant to prime immune responses. The donors were early-stage breast cancer patients who were given IRX-2 prior to surgery. The junction shows trimming of 4 bases on V and 2 bases on J, and the gene matches do not reach 7 bases of it. CDR3 length: 16 amino acids, cysteine to phenylalanine. The read is trimmed to its CDR3 DNA, 48 bases read in frame from base 1. In the germline V gene, CDR1 corresponds to SGHNT and CDR2 to YENEEA. Preparation of the library involved the immunoSEQ multiplex PCR assay. Held by TCRdb, this immuneACCESS table contains in-frame sequences only and omits some clones. Under half of the omission traces to an unresolved V gene where checked; the cause of the rest is unknown. This sample gives roughly 99,000 clones in total; 86% of them show up just once. Around 2% of the sample comes from the top ten.

The rearranged segments are TRBV11-3 and TRBJ1-5, with 8 central nucleotides matching TRBD1. The clonotype originates from a human donor with breast cancer. The sample was tumor tissue, taken after IRX-2 immunotherapy. The nucleotide sequence reads TGTGCCAGCAGCTCGTGGACAGGGAGGGGCAATCAGCCCCAGCATTTT. Its amino acids are CASSSWTGRGNQPQHF.